One sample yielded the 16 T cell receptor beta chains listed below, sequenced in a study of shared clonotypes between healthy human individuals. The data were produced by immunoSEQ multiplex PCR, yet TCRdb's version contains in-frame clones alone and is incomplete. There are approximately 500,000 clones in the sample; approximately 78% occur only once, and around 13% lies in the top ten. Input material: PBMCs. The receptor set was obtained from a woman aged 40-49 years in good health. Some clones in this sample may be carry-over from other donors' samples.

The CDR3 DNA sequence: TGTGCAACCACGCGAGGTAGCACTGAAGCTTTCTTT. As protein: CATTRGSTEAFF. This rearrangement joins TRBV5-6 to TRBJ1-1; D is unclear. The CDR3 extends over 12 amino acids. The germline CDR1 and CDR2 sequences are SGHDT and YYEEEE. Together with reference TRBV5-6 and TRBJ1-1, the CDR3 gives the full variable domain: DAGVTQSPTHLIKTRGQQVTLRCSPKSGHDTVSWYQQALGQGPQFIFQYYEEEERQRGNFPDRFSGHQFPNYSSELNVNALLLGDSALYLCATTRGSTEAFFGQGTRLTVV.

The chain is built from TRBV28 and TRBJ2-5, with D perhaps matching TRBD1 (5 bases). CDR3 length: 14 amino acids. V gave up 2 bases and J gave up 4 bases, with 11 bases separating them. CDR1 is MDHEN, CDR2 SYDVKM, per germline. This CDR3 reads CASSLGASGETQYF. CDR3 DNA: TGTGCCAGCAGTTTAGGGGCTTCGGGAGAGACCCAGTACTTC.

This clone was seen a single time. This chain links TRBV5-5 with TRBJ2-3, with TRBD2 matching over 8 bases. V dropped 4 bases and J dropped 7; count of bases not matched to a gene: 11. The CDR3 extends over 15 amino acids. The germline gives CDR1 SGHKS, CDR2 YYEKEE (reference sequence). The CDR3 region has the DNA TGTGCCAGCAGCCCGACCGGACTAGCATCTTATACGCAGTATTTT. Translated, it gives CASSPTGLASYTQYF.

This sequence joins TRBV7-8 and TRBJ2-5; no definite D call. CDR1 is SGHVS, CDR2 FQNEAQ, per germline. The V gene lost 5 bases and the J gene lost 4 bases, with 14 bases spanning the gap. The length of the CDR3 is 14 residues. The CDR3 is CASSPRWVRETQYF. CDR3 nucleotide sequence: TGTGCCAGCAGCCCCCGGTGGGTTAGAGAGACCCAGTACTTC.

The V gene is TRBV5-4, the J gene TRBJ1-2; D unresolved. The V end lost 4 bases, the J end lost 5 bases, and 12 bases lay between the germline ends. The CDR3 is made up of 13 amino acids. Germline V CDR1 and CDR2: SGHNT, YYREEE (reference sequence). The CDR3 here is CASSPETLYGYTF. The CDR3, as DNA: TGTGCCAGCAGCCCGGAAACCTTGTATGGCTACACCTTC. Variable domain in full (rest from reference TRBV5-4 and TRBJ1-2): ETGVTQSPTHLIKTRGQQVTLRCSSQSGHNTVSWYQQALGQGPQFIFQYYREEENGRGNFPPRFSGLQFPNYSSELNVNALELDDSALYLCASSPETLYGYTFGSGTRLTVV.

The chain employs TRBV6-5 and TRBJ2-5; TRBD1 aligns across 8 bases. After removal of 5 bases from V and 2 bases from J, the junction contained 4 bases not matched to a gene. This CDR3 region has 14 residues. CDR1 is MNHEY and CDR2 is SVGAGI in the germline V gene. This chain's CDR3 is CASSQDRGQETQYF. The CDR3 DNA sequence: TGTGCCAGCAGTCAAGACAGGGGTCAAGAGACCCAGTACTTC.

J is TRBJ2-3 and V is TRBV6-5; no clear D. The germline V gene encodes CDR1 MNHEY and CDR2 SVGAGI. The CDR3 runs to 13 residues. V dropped 4 bases and J dropped 6 bases, with 11 bases sitting between them. CDR3: CASSSYLGDTQYF. The CDR3 nucleotides are TGTGCCAGCAGTTCTTACCTGGGGGATACGCAGTATTTT.

V is TRBV15 and J is TRBJ2-7; 9 positions agree with TRBD1. CDR3 size: 15 residues. CDR1 is LNHNV, CDR2 YYDKDF, per germline (reference sequence). V lost 0 bases, J lost 7 bases, and 7 bases stayed unmatched. The CDR3 sequence: CATSRDPGQGGEQYF. The CDR3 DNA reads as TGTGCCACCAGCAGAGACCCGGGACAGGGTGGGGAGCAGTACTTC.

V is TRBV19 and J is TRBJ1-5; a possible D gene is TRBD1 (6 bases). The CDR3 has 15 residues. Germline CDR1 and CDR2: LNHDA and SQIVND (reference sequence). Trimming left V 4 bases short and J 9 bases short, with 19 bases between. The CDR3 nucleotides are TGTGCCAGTAGTACCTCGGGGGGCCCCCTCGTGCCCCAGCATTTT. This codes for CASSTSGGPLVPQHF.

A note on this clone: A far larger clone is just one base off, so this is likely a read error. This sequence joins TRBV7-2 and TRBJ2-3; D uncertain. CDR3 length: 13 amino acids. Germline V gene sequence: CDR1 SGHTA, CDR2 FQGNSA. Trimming removed 4 bases from V and 2 bases from J, with 7 bases in between. CDR3 nucleotides: TGTGCCAGCAGCTCCCCTTACACAGATACGCAGTATTTT. Protein product: CASSSPYTDTQYF.

The V call is TRBV6-5, the J call TRBJ1-3; no firm D call. CDR3 length equals 16 residues. The germline V gene encodes CDR1 MNHEY and CDR2 SVGAGI. Trimming removed 0 bases from V and 0 bases from J, with 9 bases in between. The DNA of the CDR3 is TGTGCCAGCAGTTACTCTCGCCGCAGCTCTGGAAACACCATATATTTT. Its protein is CASSYSRRSSGNTIYF.

This clone was recorded once. Other DNA sequences in the same sample also yield this CDR3. In nucleotides, the CDR3 is TGTGCCAGTAGTATCCGGACTAGCGGGAGCACAGATACGCAGTATTTT. This sequence encodes CASSIRTSGSTDTQYF. The rearrangement uses TRBV19 and TRBJ2-3; 11 nucleotides align to TRBD2. Trimming removed 3 bases from V and 0 bases from J; junction bases left unmatched: 2. The CDR3 runs to 16 residues. The germline V gene has CDR1 LNHDA and CDR2 SQIVND (reference sequence).

The chain uses TRBV2 and TRBJ2-1, with 14 bases lining up with TRBD2. The CDR3 has 14 amino acids. V was pared by 7 bases and J by 8 bases, with 4 bases of the junction left unmatched. Germline V gene sequence: CDR1 SNHLY, CDR2 FYNNEI. Written as DNA, the CDR3 is TGTGCCAGCACGGGACTAGCGGGAGTCGATGAGCAGTTCTTC. This encodes CASTGLAGVDEQFF. The variable domain in full, completed from reference TRBV2 and TRBJ2-1, reads EPEVTQTPSHQVTQMGQEVILRCVPISNHLYFYWYRQILGQKVEFLVSFYNNEISEKSEIFDDQFSVERPDGSNFTLKIRSTKLEDSAMYFCASTGLAGVDEQFFGPGTRLTVL.

CDR3 nucleotide sequence: TGTGCCAGCAGCTTGGTTGGCGGACCCTACAATGAGCAGTTCTTC. It specifies CASSLVGGPYNEQFF. V usage is TRBV5-4 and J usage is TRBJ2-1; no firm D call. Germline-derived CDR1 and CDR2 are SGHNT and YYREEE (reference sequence). V lost 0 bases and J lost 2, with 9 bases in between. The CDR3 is 15 amino acids. Full variable domain (remainder filled in from reference TRBV5-4 and TRBJ2-1): ETGVTQSPTHLIKTRGQQVTLRCSSQSGHNTVSWYQQALGQGPQFIFQYYREEENGRGNFPPRFSGLQFPNYSSELNVNALELDDSALYLCASSLVGGPYNEQFFGPGTRLTVL.

The genes are TRBV5-4 and TRBJ2-1, with D maybe TRBD1 (5 bases). With 6 bases removed from V and 5 bases from J, the gap between germline ends came to 18 bases. There are 15 residues in the CDR3. Germline assignment: CDR1 SGHNT and CDR2 YYREEE (reference sequence). The CDR3 DNA follows: TGTGCCAGCACGGCACCCAGGGATGGAGACAATGAGCAGTTCTTC. It translates to CASTAPRDGDNEQFF.

The V and J genes are TRBV2 and TRBJ2-2; D unclear. The germline V gene encodes CDR1 SNHLY and CDR2 FYNNEI. The CDR3 spans 14 residues. V lost 4 bases and J lost 6, with 12 bases in between. In DNA form, the CDR3 reads TGTGCCAGCAGTGTACACGCGGCGTCCGGGGAGCTGTTTTTT. Translating it yields CASSVHAASGELFF. The whole variable domain, remainder taken from reference TRBV2 and TRBJ2-2, is EPEVTQTPSHQVTQMGQEVILRCVPISNHLYFYWYRQILGQKVEFLVSFYNNEISEKSEIFDDQFSVERPDGSNFTLKIRSTKLEDSAMYFCASSVHAASGELFFGEGSRLTVL.